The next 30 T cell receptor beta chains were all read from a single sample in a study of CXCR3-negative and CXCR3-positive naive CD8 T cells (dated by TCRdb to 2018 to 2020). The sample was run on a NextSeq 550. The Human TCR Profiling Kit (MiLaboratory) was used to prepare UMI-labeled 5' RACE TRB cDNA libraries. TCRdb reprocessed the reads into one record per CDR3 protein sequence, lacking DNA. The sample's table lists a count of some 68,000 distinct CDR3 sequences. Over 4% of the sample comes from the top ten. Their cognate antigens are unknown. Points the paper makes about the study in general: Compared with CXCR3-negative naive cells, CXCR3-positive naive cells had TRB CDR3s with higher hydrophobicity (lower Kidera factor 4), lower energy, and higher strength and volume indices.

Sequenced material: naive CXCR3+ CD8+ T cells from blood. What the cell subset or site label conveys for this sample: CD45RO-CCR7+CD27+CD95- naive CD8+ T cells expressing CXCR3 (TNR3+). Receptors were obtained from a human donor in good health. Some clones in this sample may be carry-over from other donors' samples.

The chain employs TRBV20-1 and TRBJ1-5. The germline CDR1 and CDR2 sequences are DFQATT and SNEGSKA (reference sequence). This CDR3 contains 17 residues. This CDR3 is CSAREPNNPYSNQPQHF.

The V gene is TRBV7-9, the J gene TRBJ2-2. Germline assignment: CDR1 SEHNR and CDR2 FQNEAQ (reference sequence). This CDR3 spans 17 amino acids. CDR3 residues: CASSFRSSEINTGELFF.

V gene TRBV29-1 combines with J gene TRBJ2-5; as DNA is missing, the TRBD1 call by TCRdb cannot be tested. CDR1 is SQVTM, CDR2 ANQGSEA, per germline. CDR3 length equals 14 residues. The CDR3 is CSVEAGDGKETQYF.

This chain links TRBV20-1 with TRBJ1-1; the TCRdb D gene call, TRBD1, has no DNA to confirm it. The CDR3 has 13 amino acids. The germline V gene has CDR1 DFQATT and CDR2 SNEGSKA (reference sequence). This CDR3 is CSASPLGALGAFF.

CDR3 in amino acids: CATSKGQGSPNEQFF. V gene TRBV15 combines with J gene TRBJ2-1; TCRdb designates TRBD1, a call that cannot be tested without DNA. Looked up from germline, CDR1 is LNHNV and CDR2 is YYDKDF (reference sequence). The CDR3 contains 15 residues.

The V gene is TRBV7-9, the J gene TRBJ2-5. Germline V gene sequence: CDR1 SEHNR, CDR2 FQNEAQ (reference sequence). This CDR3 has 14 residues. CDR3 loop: CASSIRGNQETQYF.

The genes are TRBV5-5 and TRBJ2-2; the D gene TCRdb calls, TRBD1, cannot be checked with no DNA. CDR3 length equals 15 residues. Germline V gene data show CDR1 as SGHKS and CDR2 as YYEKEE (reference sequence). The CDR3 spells CASSLAPPGTGELFF. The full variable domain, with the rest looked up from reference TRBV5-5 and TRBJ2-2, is DAGVTQSPTHLIKTRGQQVTLRCSPISGHKSVSWYQQVLGQGPQFIFQYYEKEERGRGNFPDRFSARQFPNYSSELNVNALLLGDSALYLCASSLAPPGTGELFFGEGSRLTVL.

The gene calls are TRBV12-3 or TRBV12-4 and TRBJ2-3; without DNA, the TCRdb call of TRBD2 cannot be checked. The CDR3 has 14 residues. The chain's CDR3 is CASGSGTFTDTQYF.

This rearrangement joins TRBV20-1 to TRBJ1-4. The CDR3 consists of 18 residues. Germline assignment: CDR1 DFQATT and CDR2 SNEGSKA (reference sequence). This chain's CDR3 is CSARDGEAASTSVEKLFF.

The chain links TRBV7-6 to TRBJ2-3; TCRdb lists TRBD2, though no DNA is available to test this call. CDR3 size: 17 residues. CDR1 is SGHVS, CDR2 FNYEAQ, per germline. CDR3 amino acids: CASSLFGGTPSTDTQYF.

Here the CDR3 reads CSVEAPGQWETQYF. This rearrangement joins TRBV29-1 to TRBJ2-5; TCRdb outputs TRBD1, but without DNA this stays unchecked. CDR1 is SQVTM, CDR2 ANQGSEA, per germline. The CDR3 runs to 14 residues.

This chain's CDR3 is CASSLLGNNEQFF. V and J are TRBV5-1 and TRBJ2-1. This CDR3 has 13 residues. Looked up from germline, CDR1 is SGHRS and CDR2 is YFSETQ.

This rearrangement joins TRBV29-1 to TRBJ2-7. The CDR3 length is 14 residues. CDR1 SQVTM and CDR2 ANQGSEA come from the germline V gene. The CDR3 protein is CSVPHGQGSYEQYF.

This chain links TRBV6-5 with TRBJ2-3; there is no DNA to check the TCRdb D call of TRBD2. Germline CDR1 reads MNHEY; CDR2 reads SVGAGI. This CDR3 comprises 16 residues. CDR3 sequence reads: CASSFSLMGGLDTQYF.

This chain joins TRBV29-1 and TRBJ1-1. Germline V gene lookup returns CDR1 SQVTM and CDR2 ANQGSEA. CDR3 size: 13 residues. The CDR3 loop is CSGAGGAITEAFF.

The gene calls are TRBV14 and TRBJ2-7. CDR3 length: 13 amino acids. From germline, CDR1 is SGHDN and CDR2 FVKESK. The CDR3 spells CASSYGVPYEQYF.

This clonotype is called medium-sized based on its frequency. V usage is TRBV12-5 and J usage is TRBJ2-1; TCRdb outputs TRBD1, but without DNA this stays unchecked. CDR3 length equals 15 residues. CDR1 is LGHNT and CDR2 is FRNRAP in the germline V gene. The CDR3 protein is CASGLSLGDYNEQFF.

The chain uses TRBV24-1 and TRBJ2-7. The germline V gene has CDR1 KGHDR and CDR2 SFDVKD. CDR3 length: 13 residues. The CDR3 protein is CATSDWGSYEQYF.

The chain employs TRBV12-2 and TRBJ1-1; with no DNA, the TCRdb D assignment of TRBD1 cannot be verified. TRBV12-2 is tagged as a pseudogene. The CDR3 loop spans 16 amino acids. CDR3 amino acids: CASRFHGTGLDTEAFF.

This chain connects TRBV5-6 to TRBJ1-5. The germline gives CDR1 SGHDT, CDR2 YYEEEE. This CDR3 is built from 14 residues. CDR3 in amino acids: CASSFSTSRQPQHF.

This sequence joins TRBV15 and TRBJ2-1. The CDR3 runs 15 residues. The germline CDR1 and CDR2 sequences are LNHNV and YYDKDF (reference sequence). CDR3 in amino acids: CATSSKWVTYNEQFF.

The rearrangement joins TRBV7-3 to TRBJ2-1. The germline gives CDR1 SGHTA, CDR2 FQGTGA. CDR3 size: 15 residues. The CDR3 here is CASSSYPRVDNEQFF.

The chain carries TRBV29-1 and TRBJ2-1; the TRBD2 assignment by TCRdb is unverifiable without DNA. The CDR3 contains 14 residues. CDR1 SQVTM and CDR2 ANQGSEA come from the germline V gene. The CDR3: CSVLLVGPYNEQFF.

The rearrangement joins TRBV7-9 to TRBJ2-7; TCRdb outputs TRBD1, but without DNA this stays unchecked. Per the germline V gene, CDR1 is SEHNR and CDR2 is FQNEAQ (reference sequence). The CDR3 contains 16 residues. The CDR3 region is CASSSALGQGAYEQYF.

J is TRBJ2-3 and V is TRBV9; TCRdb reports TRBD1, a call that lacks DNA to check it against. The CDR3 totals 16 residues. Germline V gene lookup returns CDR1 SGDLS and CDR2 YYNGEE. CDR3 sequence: CASSPPPGVWGDTQYF.

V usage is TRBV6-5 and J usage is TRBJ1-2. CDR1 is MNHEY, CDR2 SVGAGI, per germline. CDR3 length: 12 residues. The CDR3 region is CASSPFNYGYTF.

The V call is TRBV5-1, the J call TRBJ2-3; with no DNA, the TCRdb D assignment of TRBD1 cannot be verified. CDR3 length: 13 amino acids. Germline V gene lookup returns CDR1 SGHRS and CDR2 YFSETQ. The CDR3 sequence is CASSGDRADTQYF.

The CDR3 sequence is CASSQVGRQAPAGGHDEQFF. The rearrangement links TRBV3-1 to TRBJ2-1; TCRdb's D gene call, TRBD2, goes unchecked for lack of DNA. Germline-derived CDR1 and CDR2 are LGHDT and YNNKEL (reference sequence). The CDR3 totals 20 residues.

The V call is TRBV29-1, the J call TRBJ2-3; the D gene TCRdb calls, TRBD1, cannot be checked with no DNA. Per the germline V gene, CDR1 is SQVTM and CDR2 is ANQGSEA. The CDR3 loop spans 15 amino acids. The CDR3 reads CVHTTGVPSTDTQYF.

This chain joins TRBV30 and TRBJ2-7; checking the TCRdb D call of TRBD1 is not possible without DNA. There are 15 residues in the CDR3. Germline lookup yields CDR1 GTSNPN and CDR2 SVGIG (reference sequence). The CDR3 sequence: CAWSEDSDSDYEQYF.